This TCR beta chain was retrieved from a study of blood T cell repertoires in COVID-19. About the study: Specimens from acute and convalescent COVID-19 originated in the United States, Italy and Spain. In each case, the material was cDNA or gDNA derived from T cells, B-cell-depleted T cells, or PBMCs.

In the source study's methods: By means of reference gene primer amplification, nucleated cell counts were estimated. The table came from immunoSEQ multiplex PCR; TCRdb's copy has only in-frame clones and leaves some out. Clone size and the V and J calls come from that table; the DNA yielded D and trimming. The sample consists of just under 80,000 clones, 75% to 85% of them appearing once. CDR3 length equals 15 residues. The germline V gene encodes CDR1 SNHLY and CDR2 FYNNEI. After removal of 2 bases from V and 3 bases from J, the junction contained 3 bases not matched to a gene. The origin of this receptor is a woman aged 70-85 years with acute or convalescent COVID-19. The specimen sequenced was peripheral blood. V and J are TRBV2 and TRBJ2-4, with 8 nucleotides matching TRBD1. CDR3 amino acids: CASSEQGAHKNIQYF. In DNA, the CDR3 is TGTGCCAGCAGTGAACAGGGGGCCCACAAAAACATTCAGTACTTC.